This T cell receptor (beta chain) was found in a study of shared T cell receptors in the human thymus. Looked up from germline, CDR1 is MDHEN and CDR2 is SYDVKM. This CDR3 comprises 11 residues. Trimming removed 3 bases from V and 13 bases from J, with 10 bases in between. The repertoire was sequenced with immunoSEQ multiplex PCR; TCRdb's copy has only in-frame clones and lacks some. The sample includes about 380,000 clones, over 90% of them seen just once. Sample: thymocytes. The clonotype comes from a human donor. The chain links TRBV28 to TRBJ2-4, with a weak D call TRBD1 (5 bases). The CDR3 nucleotides read TGTGCCAGCAGTTTGGGGCAGGCACAGTACTTC. Translation gives CASSLGQAQYF.